This TCR beta chain was profiled in a study of beta chain features in type 1 diabetes. Study-wide findings and caveats: There was a moderate but significant shortening of TCRB CDR3s in all four CD4+ subsets of Type 1 diabetes patients.

The sample holds a few counts of this clone. What it recognizes is unknown. Every bit of the isolated RNA underwent reverse transcription, so sequencing read expressed TCRB transcripts. TCRdb's table, derived via immunoSEQ multiplex PCR, lists solely in-frame clones and lacks some. The table records roughly 730,000 clones, under 15% of them present only once. In total, each donor contributed a single heparinised blood draw that averaged around 110 mL. CD45RO/CCR7/CD25/CD127/CD95/CD27 staining was used to isolate CD4+ naive, central memory, regulatory and stem cell-like memory cells by sorting. V lost 3 bases, J lost 5 bases, and 3 bases stayed unmatched. The CDR3 is 13 amino acids. The germline V gene encodes CDR1 SGHDN and CDR2 FVKESK.

Sequencing was done on a sample of naive CD4+ T cells from blood. The chain uses TRBV14 and TRBJ1-2, with 7 bases fitting TRBD1. This TCR came from a man aged 18-30 years with type 1 diabetes. The CDR3 sequence: CASSHGTDYGYTF. The CDR3, as DNA: TGTGCCAGCAGCCACGGGACAGATTATGGCTACACCTTC.